Listed here are 25 T cell receptor beta chains from one sample, sequenced in a study of vaccination and CD4 T cells after COVID-19 (dated by TCRdb to 2022 to 2024). Their recognized antigens are unknown. The method behind the library was PCR. The data were produced on an Illumina iSeq 100. DNA from cultured CD4+ T cells underwent TCR sequencing with the Oncomine TCR Beta short-read assay at the Johns Hopkins FTIC core. TCRdb's own reprocessing of the public reads used fastp at Q25 and MiXCR and kept productive beta chains. Rows with one shared CDR3 protein collapse into an entry with the most common genes and DNA. The sample includes 8,500 to 13,000 distinct CDR3 sequences, with around 40% observed a single time. Approximately 10% of the sample belongs to the ten largest clones. The treatment or condition label, read with the paper, signifies: 10-day PBMC culture with coronavirus spike peptide pools or control peptides (ViraFEST assay).

The sequencing here drew on CD4+ T cells from blood, cultured in vitro, taken after SARS-CoV-2 vaccination. These receptors all stem from a human donor who had recovered from COVID-19.

This sequence joins TRBV20-1 and TRBJ2-7; TRBD1 agrees at 12 bases. In germline, CDR1 is DFQATT, CDR2 SNEGSKA (reference sequence). V shed 6 bases, J shed 5 bases, and the junction held 5 bases outside the gene matches. This CDR3 has 13 amino acids. CDR3 sequence (DNA): TGCAGTGCCGATAGGGACAGGGGGCACGAGCAGTACTTC. The encoded protein is CSADRDRGHEQYF.

DNA for the CDR3: TGTGCCAGCAGCTTCGACACCAATCAGCCCCAGCATTTT. Protein product: CASSFDTNQPQHF. The rearrangement uses TRBV7-2 and TRBJ1-5; D uncertain. Trimming shortened V by 3 bases and J by 3 bases, and 6 bases separated the two germline ends. The CDR3 length is 13 residues. Germline CDR1 reads SGHTA; CDR2 reads FQGNSA.

This clonotype has a single count. Sequence at one end of the junction differs from germline and may be a read error. The V call is TRBV27, the J call TRBJ1-2; TRBD1 matches at 9 bases. The germline V gene encodes CDR1 MNHEY and CDR2 SMNVEV (reference sequence). The CDR3 is 17 residues long. CDR3 sequence reads: CASGLDRTGVANYGYTF. For the CDR3, the DNA is TGTGCCAGCGGTTTAGATCGGACAGGGGTTGCTAACTATGGCTACACCTTC.

By sample share, this clonotype is medium-sized. This rearrangement joins TRBV7-2 to TRBJ1-5; 7 positions agree with TRBD1. This CDR3 is 15 amino acids long. Germline assignment: CDR1 SGHTA and CDR2 FQGNSA. Trimming took 5 bases from V and 3 from J; bases not matched to a gene: 7. CDR3 loop: CASSTQTGYNQPQHF. Here the CDR3 DNA reads TGTGCCAGCAGCACCCAGACAGGGTACAATCAGCCCCAGCATTTT.

This sequence joins TRBV28 and TRBJ1-2, with 8 bases fitting TRBD1. J was trimmed by 7 bases and V by 8 bases; bases with no gene match: 6. Looked up from germline, CDR1 is MDHEN and CDR2 is SYDVKM. There are 12 residues in the CDR3. The CDR3 loop reads CASVDRGGGYTF. The CDR3 region has the DNA TGTGCCAGCGTCGACAGGGGCGGTGGCTACACCTTC.

The V call is TRBV20-1, the J call TRBJ1-5; tentative D call: TRBD1 (5 bases). The CDR3 sequence is 13 residues long. Germline V gene lookup returns CDR1 DFQATT and CDR2 SNEGSKA (reference sequence). Trimming pared 4 bases from V and 1 base from J, leaving 8 bases between. The CDR3 DNA follows: TGCAGTGCTACCCGACAGAGCAATCAGCCCCAGCATTTT. Translating gives CSATRQSNQPQHF.

This clonotype has only a few counts. This chain connects TRBV7-9 to TRBJ1-5; D uncertain. The V gene's germline CDR1 is SEHNR and CDR2 FQNEAQ (reference sequence). V shed 0 bases and J shed 4 bases, with 7 bases lying between them. This CDR3 has 14 residues. As DNA, the CDR3 is TGTGCCAGCAGCTTAGCGCTGAGTAATCAGCCCCAGCATTTT. Encoded protein: CASSLALSNQPQHF.

The rearrangement joins TRBV7-9 to TRBJ2-3, with 10 bases that match TRBD1. The CDR3 totals 15 residues. Germline V lookup: CDR1 SEHNR, CDR2 FQNEAQ (reference sequence). V dropped 4 bases and J dropped 2; count of bases not matched to a gene: 3. The CDR3 region has the DNA TGTGCCAGCAGCTCGGGACAGGGGCACACAGATACGCAGTATTTT. Its translation: CASSSGQGHTDTQYF. The entire variable domain, with the rest obtained from reference TRBV7-9 and TRBJ2-3, is as follows: DTGVSQNPRHKITKRGQNVTFRCDPISEHNRLYWYRQTLGQGPEFLTYFQNEAQLEKSRLLSDRFSAERPKGSFSTLEIQRTEQGDSAMYLCASSSGQGHTDTQYFGPGTRLTVL.

Comment on this clonotype: One end of the junction varies from germline; a read error may be responsible. The chain combines TRBV28 with TRBJ2-5, with TRBD1 matching 9 bases. Looked up from germline, CDR1 is MDHEN and CDR2 is SYDVKM. The CDR3 totals 15 residues. The CDR3 region has the DNA TGTGCCAGCAATTTAATCCGGGACAGGGAAGAGACCCAGTACTTC. It specifies CASNLIRDREETQYF.

The chain combines TRBV7-9 with TRBJ2-1; TRBD2 aligns across 10 bases. Unmatched junction bases numbered 4, after V lost 5 bases and J lost 3 bases. From germline, CDR1 is SEHNR and CDR2 FQNEAQ (reference sequence). The CDR3 is made up of 15 amino acids. CDR3 DNA sequence: TGTGCCAGCAGCGAGCGGACTAGCGGCTACAATGAGCAGTTCTTC. Translation gives CASSERTSGYNEQFF.

The chain recombines TRBV7-9 with TRBJ1-2, with D possibly being TRBD1 (5 bases). V was trimmed by 5 bases and J by 5 bases, leaving 15 bases between them. Germline lookup yields CDR1 SEHNR and CDR2 FQNEAQ (reference sequence). CDR3 length: 14 amino acids. The CDR3 is CASSPPFTGYGYTF. As DNA, the CDR3 is TGTGCCAGCAGCCCTCCCTTTACAGGTTATGGCTACACCTTC. Based on the CDR3 plus reference TRBV7-9 and TRBJ1-2, the full variable domain is DTGVSQNPRHKITKRGQNVTFRCDPISEHNRLYWYRQTLGQGPEFLTYFQNEAQLEKSRLLSDRFSAERPKGSFSTLEIQRTEQGDSAMYLCASSPPFTGYGYTFGSGTRLTVV.

This clonotype was observed a handful of times. The chain has TRBV27 and TRBJ2-7; D may be TRBD1 or TRBD2 (5 bases each). The CDR3 length is 18 residues. The V and J ends lost 2 bases and 2 bases respectively, with 22 bases between them. Per germline, CDR1 MNHEY and CDR2 SMNVEV (reference sequence). The CDR3 here is CASSLRGPREFVAYEQYF. The DNA of the CDR3 is TGTGCCAGCAGTTTACGGGGACCGAGGGAGTTCGTCGCCTACGAGCAGTACTTC.

The chain has TRBV6-1 and TRBJ2-7; possibly TRBD1 or TRBD2 for D (5 bases each). The length of the CDR3 is 12 residues. The V end was cut by 5 bases, the J end by 7 bases, with 12 bases between. Germline V gene sequence: CDR1 MNHNS, CDR2 SASEGT. The DNA for the CDR3 is TGTGCCAGCAGTCCTTTTGAGGGGGAGCAGTACTTC. It codes for CASSPFEGEQYF.

This clonotype was counted only a few times. The chain combines TRBV10-3 with TRBJ2-1; 7 positions agree with TRBD1. Germline V gene lookup returns CDR1 ENHRY and CDR2 SYGVKD. The V segment lost 2 bases and the J segment 7 bases; nucleotides outside the gene matches: 5. The CDR3 is 14 amino acids. The chain's CDR3 is CAISEVTGINEQFF. The DNA of the CDR3 is TGTGCCATCAGTGAGGTGACAGGGATAAATGAGCAGTTCTTC.

This chain links TRBV6-1 with TRBJ1-1; 7 positions match TRBD1. Losses at the gene ends were 5 bases for V and 5 bases for J; bases not matched to a gene: 11. CDR1 MNHNS and CDR2 SASEGT come from the germline V gene. CDR3 size: 15 residues. The CDR3, as DNA: TGTGCCAGCAGTAACCAAAGACAGGGTGGGACTGAAGCTTTCTTT. It encodes CASSNQRQGGTEAFF.

The chain recombines TRBV28 with TRBJ2-1, with 7 positions matching TRBD2. This CDR3 is built from 18 residues. Losses at the gene ends were 1 base for V and 7 bases for J; bases not matched to a gene: 16. Looked up from germline, CDR1 is MDHEN and CDR2 is SYDVKM. The CDR3 loop is CASSLSGGEGSNRNEQFF. The CDR3 coding sequence is TGTGCCAGCAGTTTATCGGGGGGTGAGGGATCGAATAGGAATGAGCAGTTCTTC.

In its sample, this clonotype was seen once. The rearrangement uses TRBV7-2 and TRBJ2-7; the D gene is possibly TRBD1 (5 bases). The CDR3 contains 14 residues. The V gene's germline CDR1 is SGHTA and CDR2 FQGNSA. V was clipped by 2 bases and J by 2 bases, with 10 bases between them. In nucleotides, the CDR3 is TGTACCAGCAGCTTATACGACAGTCCCTACGAGCAGTACTTC. As protein: CTSSLYDSPYEQYF.

This clonotype has just a few counts. The J gene is TRBJ2-1, the V gene TRBV19; 14 bases match TRBD2. The CDR3 is 16 residues long. Unmatched junction bases numbered 6, after V lost 4 bases and J lost 7 bases. The germline V gene encodes CDR1 LNHDA and CDR2 SQIVND (reference sequence). CDR3 nucleotide sequence: TGTGCCAGTAGTAGACTAGCGGGAGGGCCGGGTAATGAGCAGTTCTTC. Its protein product is CASSRLAGGPGNEQFF.

This chain links TRBV7-8 with TRBJ2-1, with TRBD1 as a possible D gene (5 bases). The CDR3 covers 13 residues. The V gene's germline CDR1 is SGHVS and CDR2 FQNEAQ. Trimming took 2 bases from V and 4 from J, leaving 6 bases between them. The chain's CDR3 is CASSLQGYNEQFF. The CDR3 DNA sequence: TGTGCCAGCAGCTTACAGGGTTACAATGAGCAGTTCTTC.

This chain uses TRBV30 with TRBJ1-1; D is undetermined. The CDR3 spans 13 residues. CDR1 and CDR2 from the germline V gene are GTSNPN and SVGIG (reference sequence). The germline V and J ends were trimmed by 5 bases and 0 bases, with 10 bases remaining between them. The CDR3: CAWGKLLNTEAFF. The CDR3 coding sequence is TGTGCCTGGGGGAAGTTACTGAACACTGAAGCTTTCTTT. Full variable domain (rest looked up from reference TRBV30 and TRBJ1-1): SQTIHQWPATLVQPVGSPLSLECTVEGTSNPNLYWYRQAAGRGLQLLFYSVGIGQISSEVPQNLSASRPQDRQFILSSKKLLLSDSGFYLCAWGKLLNTEAFFGQGTRLTVV.

The table lists this clonotype with a count of one. The chain links TRBV11-3 to TRBJ2-3; perhaps TRBD2 as D (6 bases). Trimming pared 4 bases from V and 0 bases from J, leaving 11 bases between. The CDR3 consists of 15 residues. Germline loops: CDR1 SGHNT, CDR2 YENEEA. In nucleotides, the CDR3 is TGTGCCAGCAGCTCCTTAGCGGACAGCACAGATACGCAGTATTTT. Its translation: CASSSLADSTDTQYF.

The J gene is TRBJ2-7, the V gene TRBV7-2; the D is unclear. Trimming left V 2 bases short and J 2 bases short, with 4 bases between. CDR1 and CDR2 (germline): SGHTA, FQGNSA. The length of the CDR3 is 12 residues. The CDR3 DNA reads TGTGCCAGCAGCTTACAGCCCTACGAGCAGTACTTC. Encoded protein: CASSLQPYEQYF.

The V and J genes are TRBV4-3 and TRBJ2-1, with 8 bases identical to TRBD2. Germline trimming cut 3 bases from V and 4 bases from J; bases unmatched to any gene: 11. Germline V gives CDR1 LGHNA, CDR2 YSLEER. The CDR3 consists of 17 residues. CDR3 protein: CASSHFVATSGYNEQFF. In DNA form, the CDR3 reads TGCGCCAGCAGCCACTTTGTAGCAACTAGCGGTTACAATGAGCAGTTCTTC.

This clonotype was seen more than once but under ten times. The rearrangement joins TRBV21-1 to TRBJ2-3; TRBD2, as called in the table, went unchecked against the DNA. TRBV21-1 is a pseudogene segment. The CDR3 runs 18 residues. The CDR3: CASREPGTADSSTDTQYF. The CDR3, as DNA: TGTGCCAGCCGGGAACCCGGGACTGCGGACTCTAGCACAGATACGCAGTATTTT.

The chain is built from TRBV6-1 and TRBJ1-2; tentative D call: TRBD1 (5 bases). This CDR3 has 13 amino acids. The germline V gene encodes CDR1 MNHNS and CDR2 SASEGT. Trimming removed 7 bases at V and 3 bases at J, with 12 bases between. The CDR3 is CASKNGGYYGYTF. As DNA, the CDR3 is TGTGCCAGCAAGAACGGGGGGTACTATGGCTACACCTTC.